A selection of T cell receptor beta chains follows, all from one sample in a study of cytomegalovirus exposure and HLA in healthy donors. Produced via immunoSEQ multiplex PCR; TCRdb's table is partial and in-frame only. The table shows roughly 260,000 clones, with around 90% occurring only once. The specimen sequenced was PBMCs. These receptors came from a woman between 18 and 30 years old in good health and CMV-seronegative. Both conserved end residues are part of each CDR3. Each record gives: J gene, D gene, clone size, V gene, CDR3 protein, CDR3 DNA. A D gene is named only where the DNA matches it firmly. Clone sizes are given selectively: once, few, many, or a class where the clone is expanded.

j_call: TRBJ1-2; d_call: NA; clone_size: NA; v_call: TRBV27; cdr3_aa: CASSSYARGIDGYTF; cdr3_nt: TGTGCCAGCAGTTCGTACGCGAGGGGGATAGATGGCTACACCTTC
j_call: TRBJ2-1; d_call: TRBD2; clone_size: NA; v_call: TRBV6-4; cdr3_aa: CASGSGGAVIDEQFF; cdr3_nt: TGTGCCAGCGGTAGCGGGGGGGCTGTCATAGATGAGCAGTTCTTC
j_call: TRBJ1-3; d_call: NA; clone_size: once; v_call: TRBV6-4; cdr3_aa: CASRRRGNTIYF; cdr3_nt: TGTGCCAGCAGGAGGCGGGGTAACACCATATATTTT
j_call: TRBJ2-2; d_call: NA; clone_size: NA; v_call: TRBV19; cdr3_aa: CASTPRPGELFF; cdr3_nt: TGTGCCAGTACTCCGCGGCCCGGGGAGCTGTTTTTT
j_call: TRBJ2-5; d_call: NA; clone_size: NA; v_call: TRBV19; cdr3_aa: CASSARLGETQYF; cdr3_nt: TGTGCCAGTAGTGCCCGACTAGGGGAGACCCAGTACTTC
j_call: TRBJ2-1; d_call: NA; clone_size: NA; v_call: TRBV12-1; cdr3_aa: CASSPRVKRFYNEQFF; cdr3_nt: TGTGCCAGCAGCCCGCGTGTCAAGCGGTTCTACAATGAGCAGTTCTTC
j_call: TRBJ2-2; d_call: TRBD2; clone_size: NA; v_call: TRBV7-9; cdr3_aa: CAGEGGLAGTWELFF; cdr3_nt: TGTGCCGGCGAAGGCGGACTAGCGGGGACCTGGGAGCTGTTTTTT
j_call: TRBJ1-2; d_call: NA; clone_size: NA; v_call: TRBV5-6; cdr3_aa: CASSVRHPNYGYTF; cdr3_nt: TGTGCCAGCAGTGTGAGACACCCTAACTATGGCTACACCTTC
j_call: TRBJ2-1; d_call: NA; clone_size: NA; v_call: TRBV5-1; cdr3_aa: CASSSGLSSYNEQFF; cdr3_nt: TGCGCCAGCAGCTCGGGACTGAGCTCCTACAATGAGCAGTTCTTC
j_call: TRBJ2-1; d_call: NA; clone_size: NA; v_call: TRBV6-1; cdr3_aa: CASSEPRGMNNEQFF; cdr3_nt: TGTGCCAGCAGTGAACCCAGGGGCATGAACAATGAGCAGTTCTTC
j_call: TRBJ1-5; d_call: TRBD1; clone_size: NA; v_call: TRBV19; cdr3_aa: CASSMTGGEGGNQPQHF; cdr3_nt: TGTGCCAGTAGTATGACAGGGGGCGAGGGCGGCAATCAGCCCCAGCATTTT
j_call: TRBJ2-7; d_call: NA; clone_size: NA; v_call: TRBV29-1; cdr3_aa: CSVALLGVPYEQYF; cdr3_nt: TGCAGCGTTGCATTGTTAGGGGTTCCCTACGAGCAGTACTTC
j_call: TRBJ1-5; d_call: TRBD1; clone_size: NA; v_call: TRBV19; cdr3_aa: CASSEDREDQPQHF; cdr3_nt: TGTGCCAGTAGTGAGGACAGGGAAGATCAGCCCCAGCATTTT
j_call: TRBJ1-2; d_call: TRBD1; clone_size: NA; v_call: TRBV28; cdr3_aa: CASIPQGAQGYTF; cdr3_nt: TGTGCCAGCATTCCCCAGGGGGCGCAAGGCTACACCTTC
j_call: TRBJ2-1; d_call: TRBD2; clone_size: NA; v_call: TRBV10-3; cdr3_aa: CAISSQAGGGYNEQFF; cdr3_nt: TGTGCCATCAGTTCCCAAGCGGGGGGAGGATACAATGAGCAGTTCTTC
j_call: TRBJ1-4; d_call: TRBD1; clone_size: NA; v_call: TRBV27; cdr3_aa: CASSQIGTVGPNEKLFF; cdr3_nt: TGTGCCAGCAGTCAAATCGGGACAGTTGGCCCTAATGAAAAACTGTTTTTT
j_call: TRBJ1-4; d_call: TRBD1; clone_size: NA; v_call: TRBV27; cdr3_aa: CASRLTGGVGEKLFF; cdr3_nt: TGTGCCAGCAGACTGACAGGGGGCGTGGGTGAAAAACTGTTTTTT
j_call: TRBJ2-3; d_call: NA; clone_size: NA; v_call: TRBV5-1; cdr3_aa: CASSLGQLKSTDTQYF; cdr3_nt: TGCGCCAGCAGCTTGGGACAGTTAAAGAGCACAGATACGCAGTATTTT
j_call: TRBJ1-5; d_call: NA; clone_size: NA; v_call: TRBV2; cdr3_aa: CASTPGGGGYQPQHF; cdr3_nt: TGTGCCAGCACCCCGGGGGGGGGAGGTTATCAGCCCCAGCATTTT
j_call: TRBJ1-5; d_call: NA; clone_size: NA; v_call: TRBV19; cdr3_aa: CASSPPGHGNQPQHF; cdr3_nt: TGTGCCAGTAGCCCTCCGGGACACGGAAATCAGCCCCAGCATTTT
j_call: TRBJ2-1; d_call: TRBD2; clone_size: NA; v_call: TRBV28; cdr3_aa: CASSAGTSFYNEQFF; cdr3_nt: TGTGCCAGCAGTGCCGGGACTAGCTTTTACAATGAGCAGTTCTTC
j_call: TRBJ2-7; d_call: TRBD1; clone_size: once; v_call: TRBV10-3; cdr3_aa: CAISDSKGAFYEQYF; cdr3_nt: TGTGCCATCAGTGATAGTAAGGGGGCCTTTTACGAGCAGTACTTC
j_call: TRBJ1-5; d_call: TRBD1; clone_size: NA; v_call: TRBV5-8; cdr3_aa: CASSWGTGGWNQPQHF; cdr3_nt: TGTGCCAGCAGCTGGGGGACAGGGGGCTGGAATCAGCCCCAGCATTTT
j_call: TRBJ1-2; d_call: NA; clone_size: NA; v_call: TRBV5-6; cdr3_aa: CASSAGSPTLEGYGYTF; cdr3_nt: TGTGCCAGCAGCGCCGGGTCGCCGACTTTGGAGGGCTATGGCTACACCTTC
j_call: TRBJ1-3; d_call: TRBD1; clone_size: once; v_call: TRBV9; cdr3_aa: CASSSNSRGTEGGNTIYF; cdr3_nt: TGTGCCAGCAGCTCCAATAGTCGGGGGACAGAAGGTGGAAACACCATATATTTT
j_call: TRBJ1-4; d_call: NA; clone_size: NA; v_call: TRBV4-1; cdr3_aa: CASSRLPVTTNEKLFF; cdr3_nt: TGCGCCAGCAGCAGACTTCCTGTGACAACTAATGAAAAACTGTTTTTT
j_call: TRBJ2-7; d_call: TRBD2; clone_size: NA; v_call: TRBV5-1; cdr3_aa: CASSLKSSGDHEQYF; cdr3_nt: TGCGCCAGCAGCTTGAAGTCTAGCGGGGATCACGAGCAGTACTTC
j_call: TRBJ2-2; d_call: NA; clone_size: NA; v_call: TRBV11-2; cdr3_aa: CASSLSILTGELFF; cdr3_nt: TGTGCCAGCAGCTTGAGTATTCTCACCGGGGAGCTGTTTTTT
j_call: TRBJ2-3; d_call: NA; clone_size: once; v_call: TRBV21-1; cdr3_aa: CASSKALSNTDTQYF; cdr3_nt: TGTGCCAGCAGCAAAGCGCTTAGCAACACAGATACGCAGTATTTT
j_call: TRBJ1-5; d_call: NA; clone_size: once; v_call: TRBV6-6; cdr3_aa: CASSYSPGPGDQPQHF; cdr3_nt: TGTGCCAGCAGTTACTCGCCAGGGCCGGGGGATCAGCCCCAGCATTTT
j_call: TRBJ2-1; d_call: TRBD2; clone_size: NA; v_call: TRBV5-1; cdr3_aa: CASRGLAGSNNEQFF; cdr3_nt: TGCGCCAGCCGTGGACTAGCGGGGTCAAACAATGAGCAGTTCTTC
j_call: TRBJ2-1; d_call: TRBD2; clone_size: NA; v_call: TRBV27; cdr3_aa: CASSPRGSGGLGLSYNEQFF; cdr3_nt: TGTGCCAGCAGTCCCCGGGGTAGCGGGGGCCTTGGGTTGTCTTACAATGAGCAGTTCTTC
j_call: TRBJ2-6; d_call: NA; clone_size: NA; v_call: TRBV7-9; cdr3_aa: CASSLAAGASSGANVLTF; cdr3_nt: TGTGCCAGCAGCTTAGCGGCAGGGGCATCCTCTGGGGCCAACGTCCTGACTTTC
j_call: TRBJ1-6; d_call: TRBD1; clone_size: NA; v_call: TRBV27; cdr3_aa: CASSPGQGASPLHF; cdr3_nt: TGTGCCAGCAGTCCGGGACAGGGGGCTTCACCCCTCCACTTT
j_call: TRBJ2-2; d_call: TRBD1; clone_size: NA; v_call: TRBV11-2; cdr3_aa: CASSLVQGASTGELFF; cdr3_nt: TGTGCCAGCAGCTTAGTACAGGGGGCGAGCACCGGGGAGCTGTTTTTT
j_call: TRBJ1-1; d_call: NA; clone_size: NA; v_call: TRBV6-6; cdr3_aa: CASSYWGSPKNTEAFF; cdr3_nt: TGTGCCAGCAGTTACTGGGGCAGCCCGAAGAACACTGAAGCTTTCTTT
j_call: TRBJ2-1; d_call: NA; clone_size: NA; v_call: TRBV11-2; cdr3_aa: CASSFWRGAYNEQFF; cdr3_nt: TGTGCCAGCAGCTTCTGGCGGGGAGCCTACAATGAGCAGTTCTTC
j_call: TRBJ1-2; d_call: NA; clone_size: NA; v_call: TRBV9; cdr3_aa: CASSVGATGGYYGYTF; cdr3_nt: TGTGCCAGCAGCGTAGGCGCGACAGGAGGCTACTATGGCTACACCTTC